This T cell receptor (beta chain) was sequenced for a study of blood T cell repertoires in COVID-19. For the study at large: In each case, the material was cDNA or gDNA derived from T cells, B-cell-depleted T cells, or PBMCs.

How the authors handled the data: Reference gene primer amplification in the assay estimated nucleated cell counts. Some clones are missing from TCRdb's copy, which holds only in-frame ones; the method was immunoSEQ multiplex PCR. V and J calls and clone size are given by that table; D and trimming were obtained from the DNA. The sample holds about 400,000 clones; around 92% are singletons and the top ten take approximately 1.2%. Germline V gene lookup returns CDR1 LNHDA and CDR2 SQIVND (reference sequence). The CDR3 length is 17 residues. Trimming removed 7 bases at V and 0 bases at J, with 18 bases between.

The origin of this receptor is a man aged 40-49 years with acute or convalescent COVID-19. Sequences were obtained from peripheral blood. The V call is TRBV19, the J call TRBJ2-2, with a possible D match to TRBD1 (6 bases). CDR3 loop: CASIPFGQSANTGELFF. The DNA for the CDR3 is TGTGCCAGTATCCCCTTTGGACAGAGCGCGAACACCGGGGAGCTGTTTTTT.